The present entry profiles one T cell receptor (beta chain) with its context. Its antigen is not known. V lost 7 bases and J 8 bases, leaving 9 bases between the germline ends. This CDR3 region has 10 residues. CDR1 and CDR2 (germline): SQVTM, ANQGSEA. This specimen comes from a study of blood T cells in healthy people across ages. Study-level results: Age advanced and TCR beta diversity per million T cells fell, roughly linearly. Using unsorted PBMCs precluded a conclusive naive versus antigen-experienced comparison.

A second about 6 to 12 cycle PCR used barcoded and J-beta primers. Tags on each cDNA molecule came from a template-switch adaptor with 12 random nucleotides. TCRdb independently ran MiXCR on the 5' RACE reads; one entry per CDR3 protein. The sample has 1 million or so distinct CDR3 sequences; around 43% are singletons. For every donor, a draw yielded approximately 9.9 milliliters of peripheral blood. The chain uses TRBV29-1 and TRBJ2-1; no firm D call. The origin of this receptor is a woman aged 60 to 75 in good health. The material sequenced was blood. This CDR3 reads CSAQVDEQFF. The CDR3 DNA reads TGCAGCGCTCAAGTGGATGAGCAGTTCTTC.